Included here is one TCR beta chain sequence, with context. This clone's antigen is unknown. No much larger clonotype is one base removed from it; base qualities were not supplied. This sample was included in a study of blood T cell repertoires in COVID-19 (TCRdb year 2020). About the study as a whole: Samples covering the acute and convalescent phases of COVID-19 were provided by collaborators in the United States, Italy and Spain. The prospective study material was composed of cDNA or gDNA derived from T cells, B-cell-depleted T cells, or PBMCs. Deeply sampled blood TCRbeta repertoires from subjects exposed to, actively infected with, or recovered from COVID-19 were included in the dataset. A freely available public database, intended as a resource for researchers studying the immune response to SARS-CoV-2, is where the repertoires were released. Samples came from the ongoing ImmuneRACE study (first 160 participants) plus 1,254 subjects from 6 global collaborators. Nearly every sample came with metadata listing a de-identified subject ID, COVID-19 status, age in years and sex. Where available, HLA class I and class II types were taken from metadata supplied by the sample provider and were not determined by assay-based typing. The paper's findings and limits, for the study overall: Clinical and demographic metadata were provided uncurated, with the amount varying by source and participant.

The immunoSEQ Assay, a bias-controlled multiplex PCR, was used to amplify TCRbeta CDR3 regions from genomic DNA. On the authors' methods: The number of nucleated cells in each sample was estimated from the amplification of reference gene primers within the assay. Sequence reads were collapsed and filtered to measure the absolute abundance of every unique TCRbeta CDR3 rearrangement. For each sample, productive Simpson clonality was calculated as the square root of Simpson's diversity index across productive rearrangements. The immuneACCESS repertoire file appears here via TCRdb, limited to in-frame rearrangements. These files lack a portion of the clones; in checked studies, under half of the deficit traces to unresolved V genes, and the cause of the others is not known. V and J calls and clone size are those listed in that table; D and trimming were worked out from the DNA. This sample has 200,000 to 300,000 clones in its table, and 88% of those were observed once. The ten largest clones represent 4% of the sample.

Another Seattle source contributed samples from volunteer blood donors who had recovered from COVID-19. The collaborating institutions used their own protocols to collect whole blood in K2EDTA tubes. For TCRbeta analysis, collaborator samples were shipped as frozen whole blood, as isolated PBMCs, or as DNA extracted from either sample type. CDR1 and CDR2, looked up from the germline V gene, are KGHSH and LQKENI. Counted from cysteine to phenylalanine, this CDR3 has 14 amino acids. Only the CDR3 portion is preserved as DNA: 42 bases, with reading frame beginning at the first base. V lost 3 bases and J lost 3 bases, and the count of bases not matched to a germline gene is 4.

Input material: peripheral blood. The TCR sequence derives from a man between 60 and 75 years old who had recovered from COVID-19. The receptor chain draws on TRBV18 and TRBJ2-5; 7 central nucleotides agree with TRBD1. The nucleotide sequence reads as follows: TGTGCCAGCTCACCGGCGACAGGGAAAGAGACCCAGTACTTC. It specifies CASSPATGKETQYF.